This is a list of T cell receptor beta chains from one sample in a study of blood T cell repertoires in COVID-19. Measured with immunoSEQ multiplex PCR; TCRdb has only the in-frame clones, and not every one. Of 140,000 or so clones listed, around 81% were seen once; the top ten hold less than 9.5%. The sequencing sample was made of peripheral blood. Receptors were obtained from a human donor in a cohort sampled during active COVID-19. Both conserved end residues are part of each CDR3. D genes are given only for firm matches. Rows may omit the clone size; those that give it use once, few, many or a size class.

J gene: TRBJ2-7; V gene: TRBV7-6; clone size: -; D gene: TRBD1; CDR3 DNA: TGTGCCAGCAGCCTTGGGGACAGGCTGTCCTACGAGCAGTACTTC; CDR3 protein: CASSLGDRLSYEQYF
J gene: TRBJ1-2; V gene: TRBV29-1; clone size: -; D gene: -; CDR3 DNA: TGCAGCGTTTACCGGGCTAACTATGGCTACACCTTC; CDR3 protein: CSVYRANYGYTF
J gene: TRBJ1-6; V gene: TRBV28; clone size: -; D gene: -; CDR3 DNA: TGTGCCAGCAGGCTCAGGGTTCTTCATTCACCCCTCCACTTT; CDR3 protein: CASRLRVLHSPLHF
J gene: TRBJ2-1; V gene: TRBV11-3; clone size: -; D gene: TRBD2; CDR3 DNA: TGTGCCAGCAGCATGACTAGCGGGGGGGCCAGGAATGAGCAGTTCTTC; CDR3 protein: CASSMTSGGARNEQFF
J gene: TRBJ2-5; V gene: TRBV5-4; clone size: few; D gene: TRBD2; CDR3 DNA: TGTGCCAGCAGTTCCGGGACTAGCGTAGAGACCCAGTACTTC; CDR3 protein: CASSSGTSVETQYF
J gene: TRBJ1-1; V gene: TRBV18; clone size: -; D gene: -; CDR3 DNA: TGTGCCAGCTCCCCAAAGGGAGGGGTTGAAGCTTTCTTT; CDR3 protein: CASSPKGGVEAFF
J gene: TRBJ2-3; V gene: TRBV13; clone size: -; D gene: -; CDR3 DNA: TGTGCCAGCAGCACCCTACAGGGTAGGGACACAGATACGCAGTATTTT; CDR3 protein: CASSTLQGRDTDTQYF
J gene: TRBJ2-2; V gene: TRBV7-2; clone size: few; D gene: -; CDR3 DNA: TGTGCCAGCAGCTTAGGGGGGGCGAACACCGGGGAGCTGTTTTTT; CDR3 protein: CASSLGGANTGELFF
J gene: TRBJ1-2; V gene: TRBV18; clone size: once; D gene: -; CDR3 DNA: TGTGCCAGCTCATACGAACAGGGAGAGGGTGGCTACACCTTC; CDR3 protein: CASSYEQGEGGYTF
J gene: TRBJ1-5; V gene: TRBV15; clone size: -; D gene: -; CDR3 DNA: TGTGCCACCAGCAGGGACCTACAGGGTTATACTCTCGTGGTCCAGCCCCAGCATTTT; CDR3 protein: CATSRDLQGYTLVVQPQHF
J gene: TRBJ1-2; V gene: TRBV9; clone size: -; D gene: -; CDR3 DNA: TGTGCCAGCAGCCCCCTGCGCTATGGCTACACCTTC; CDR3 protein: CASSPLRYGYTF
J gene: TRBJ2-3; V gene: TRBV6-5; clone size: -; D gene: -; CDR3 DNA: TGTGCCAGCAGTCCAGGGTATGCAAGCACAGATACGCAGTATTTT; CDR3 protein: CASSPGYASTDTQYF
J gene: TRBJ2-3; V gene: TRBV5-1; clone size: -; D gene: TRBD1; CDR3 DNA: TGCGCCAGCAGCTTGGCCGAGACAGGGTATACAGATACGCAGTATTTT; CDR3 protein: CASSLAETGYTDTQYF
J gene: TRBJ2-3; V gene: TRBV20-1; clone size: -; D gene: -; CDR3 DNA: TGCAGTGCTAGTTCCCGCGGGGACTCACTAGATACGCAGTATTTT; CDR3 protein: CSASSRGDSLDTQYF
J gene: TRBJ1-5; V gene: TRBV24-1; clone size: -; D gene: -; CDR3 DNA: TGTGCCACCAGTGGGCCAGGGTTATCCAATCAGCCCCAGCATTTT; CDR3 protein: CATSGPGLSNQPQHF
J gene: TRBJ2-7; V gene: TRBV28; clone size: few; D gene: -; CDR3 DNA: TGTGCCAGCACCACGGGAGACGAGCAGTACTTC; CDR3 protein: CASTTGDEQYF
J gene: TRBJ1-2; V gene: TRBV9; clone size: once; D gene: -; CDR3 DNA: TGTGCCAGCAGCTTACAGAGTAACTATGGCTACACCTTC; CDR3 protein: CASSLQSNYGYTF
J gene: TRBJ1-5; V gene: TRBV2; clone size: -; D gene: TRBD1; CDR3 DNA: TGTGCCAGCAGGGGGGGACAGGGGGCGCAGGGGCCCCAGCATTTT; CDR3 protein: CASRGGQGAQGPQHF
J gene: TRBJ1-3; V gene: TRBV27; clone size: -; D gene: TRBD1; CDR3 DNA: TGTGCCAGCCGACAGGGGGTTAGCTCTGGAAACACCATATATTTT; CDR3 protein: CASRQGVSSGNTIYF
J gene: TRBJ1-2; V gene: TRBV5-4; clone size: -; D gene: -; CDR3 DNA: TGTGCCAGCAGCTTGGTCGCAGGGTCTGGAAGCTACACCTTC; CDR3 protein: CASSLVAGSGSYTF
J gene: TRBJ2-5; V gene: TRBV5-4; clone size: -; D gene: -; CDR3 DNA: TGTGCCAGCAGCTTGGTTGGTAGCAAGCGAGAGACCCAGTACTTC; CDR3 protein: CASSLVGSKRETQYF
J gene: TRBJ1-1; V gene: TRBV24-1; clone size: -; D gene: -; CDR3 DNA: TGTGCCACCAGTTACCCCGGCGCGGGGGGTCAAGCTTTCTTT; CDR3 protein: CATSYPGAGGQAFF
J gene: TRBJ1-2; V gene: TRBV6-5; clone size: once; D gene: TRBD1; CDR3 DNA: TGTGCCAGCAGACGCGACAGGGGGCGAGACTATGGCTACACCTTC; CDR3 protein: CASRRDRGRDYGYTF
J gene: TRBJ1-5; V gene: TRBV28; clone size: few; D gene: -; CDR3 DNA: TGTGCCAGCAGTCGGTTACAGGGAGGCAATCAGCCCCAGCATTTT; CDR3 protein: CASSRLQGGNQPQHF
J gene: TRBJ2-7; V gene: TRBV19; clone size: -; D gene: TRBD1; CDR3 DNA: TGTGCCAGTAGCCCGGACAGGGGGCGCGAGCAGTACTTC; CDR3 protein: CASSPDRGREQYF
J gene: TRBJ1-2; V gene: TRBV24-1; clone size: -; D gene: TRBD1; CDR3 DNA: TGTGCCACCAGTGATCCTGCTAACAGGGGAGACTATGGCTACACCTTC; CDR3 protein: CATSDPANRGDYGYTF
J gene: TRBJ1-3; V gene: TRBV28; clone size: -; D gene: -; CDR3 DNA: TGTGCCAGCAGTTCTGCTGGCATCTCTGGAAACACCATATATTTT; CDR3 protein: CASSSAGISGNTIYF
J gene: TRBJ1-5; V gene: TRBV19; clone size: -; D gene: -; CDR3 DNA: TGTGCCAGTAGTCTCGAGCCGGTGGGCAATCAGCCCCAGCATTTT; CDR3 protein: CASSLEPVGNQPQHF
J gene: TRBJ1-6; V gene: TRBV3-1/TRBV3-2; clone size: few; D gene: -; CDR3 DNA: TGTGCCAGCAGCGAAGCCGGAGGAAATAATTCACCCCTCCACTTT; CDR3 protein: CASSEAGGNNSPLHF
J gene: TRBJ2-1; V gene: TRBV9; clone size: -; D gene: TRBD2; CDR3 DNA: TGTGCCAGCAGCTCACCCGGGACTAGCGGACCCGGGGAGCAGTTCTTC; CDR3 protein: CASSSPGTSGPGEQFF
J gene: TRBJ2-3; V gene: TRBV18; clone size: -; D gene: -; CDR3 DNA: TGTGCCAGCTCACCAGGGGCAGGGCTAAATACGCAGTATTTT; CDR3 protein: CASSPGAGLNTQYF
J gene: TRBJ2-5; V gene: TRBV5-1; clone size: -; D gene: -; CDR3 DNA: TGCGCCAGCAGCCTGACTGGGGCTTGGGAGACCCAGTACTTC; CDR3 protein: CASSLTGAWETQYF
J gene: TRBJ1-5; V gene: TRBV2; clone size: -; D gene: TRBD1; CDR3 DNA: TGTGCCAGCAGTGACCCGGACAGGGGGTCAGATCAGCCCCAGCATTTT; CDR3 protein: CASSDPDRGSDQPQHF
J gene: TRBJ2-1; V gene: TRBV19; clone size: -; D gene: -; CDR3 DNA: TGTGCCAGTAGTACCCATTACAATGAGCAGTTCTTC; CDR3 protein: CASSTHYNEQFF
J gene: TRBJ1-1; V gene: TRBV27; clone size: -; D gene: TRBD1; CDR3 DNA: TGTGCCAGCATTCGGGCAGGGGGCCTTAACACTGAAGCTTTCTTT; CDR3 protein: CASIRAGGLNTEAFF
J gene: TRBJ1-5; V gene: TRBV19; clone size: -; D gene: TRBD1; CDR3 DNA: TGTGCCAGTAGTAACGCGGGACAGGGCAGACAGCCCCAGCATTTT; CDR3 protein: CASSNAGQGRQPQHF
J gene: TRBJ1-5; V gene: TRBV27; clone size: -; D gene: -; CDR3 DNA: TGTGCCAGCTCTAGTTTGGGGCAGGGCGGTCAGCCCCAGCATTTT; CDR3 protein: CASSSLGQGGQPQHF
J gene: TRBJ2-7; V gene: TRBV7-2; clone size: -; D gene: -; CDR3 DNA: TGTGCCAGCAGCTTAGGTCCCCCAGGGAACTCCTACGAGCAGTACTTC; CDR3 protein: CASSLGPPGNSYEQYF
J gene: TRBJ2-7; V gene: TRBV4-1; clone size: -; D gene: -; CDR3 DNA: TGCGCCAGCAGCCAAGAGAGGCGTAAGTACTTC; CDR3 protein: CASSQERRKYF
J gene: TRBJ1-6; V gene: TRBV6-5; clone size: -; D gene: -; CDR3 DNA: TGTGCCAGCAGTTCCACCCACACAGGGCGTAATTCACCCCTCCACTTT; CDR3 protein: CASSSTHTGRNSPLHF
J gene: TRBJ1-1; V gene: TRBV10-1; clone size: once; D gene: -; CDR3 DNA: TGCGCCAGCAGGCCGGGGTCCGGACTTATGAACACTGAAGCTTTCTTT; CDR3 protein: CASRPGSGLMNTEAFF
J gene: TRBJ2-4; V gene: TRBV5-1; clone size: -; D gene: -; CDR3 DNA: TGCGCCAGCAGCTTGGGCCAGGGGAAAAACATTCAGTACTTC; CDR3 protein: CASSLGQGKNIQYF
J gene: TRBJ1-6; V gene: TRBV6-4; clone size: -; D gene: -; CDR3 DNA: TGTGCCAGCAGTGTTCGGCCCAGGGGACCCCTCCACTTT; CDR3 protein: CASSVRPRGPLHF
J gene: TRBJ1-1; V gene: TRBV11-2; clone size: few; D gene: TRBD1; CDR3 DNA: TGTGCCAGCAGCTTCGGGACAGGGATCACTGAAGCTTTCTTT; CDR3 protein: CASSFGTGITEAFF
J gene: TRBJ1-3; V gene: TRBV19; clone size: -; D gene: -; CDR3 DNA: TGTGCCAGTAGTATAACGGGGGTGAGAAACACCATATATTTT; CDR3 protein: CASSITGVRNTIYF
J gene: TRBJ2-5; V gene: TRBV12-5; clone size: -; D gene: -; CDR3 DNA: TGTGCTAGTGGTTTGTTTAACTATGTACAAGAGACCCAGTACTTC; CDR3 protein: CASGLFNYVQETQYF
J gene: TRBJ2-7; V gene: TRBV4-1; clone size: -; D gene: -; CDR3 DNA: TGCGCCAGCAGCCAAGCCCTCACCCTTAGCTCCTACGAGCAGTACTTC; CDR3 protein: CASSQALTLSSYEQYF
J gene: TRBJ1-1; V gene: TRBV2; clone size: few; D gene: -; CDR3 DNA: TGTGGGATACGGGAGAACACTGAAGCTTTCTTT; CDR3 protein: CGIRENTEAFF
J gene: TRBJ2-3; V gene: TRBV10-3; clone size: -; D gene: -; CDR3 DNA: TGTGCCATCAGTGAGGAGACAGGAGTAGATACGCAGTATTTT; CDR3 protein: CAISEETGVDTQYF
J gene: TRBJ2-7; V gene: TRBV3-1/TRBV3-2; clone size: -; D gene: -; CDR3 DNA: TGTGCCAGCACCCCTAGCGACAAGTCCTACGAGCAGTACTTC; CDR3 protein: CASTPSDKSYEQYF
J gene: TRBJ1-1; V gene: TRBV6-5; clone size: -; D gene: TRBD1; CDR3 DNA: TGTGCCAGCAGTCGTTTCGACAGGGTAGGCACTGAAGCTTTCTTT; CDR3 protein: CASSRFDRVGTEAFF
J gene: TRBJ2-7; V gene: TRBV7-9; clone size: -; D gene: TRBD1; CDR3 DNA: TGTGCCAGCAGCTTCTTACCGGGACAGGGGTCCTACGAGCAGTACTTC; CDR3 protein: CASSFLPGQGSYEQYF
J gene: TRBJ2-2; V gene: TRBV10-3; clone size: -; D gene: -; CDR3 DNA: TGTGCCATCAATACAAACAGGGTGGGGAACACCGGGGAGCTGTTTTTT; CDR3 protein: CAINTNRVGNTGELFF